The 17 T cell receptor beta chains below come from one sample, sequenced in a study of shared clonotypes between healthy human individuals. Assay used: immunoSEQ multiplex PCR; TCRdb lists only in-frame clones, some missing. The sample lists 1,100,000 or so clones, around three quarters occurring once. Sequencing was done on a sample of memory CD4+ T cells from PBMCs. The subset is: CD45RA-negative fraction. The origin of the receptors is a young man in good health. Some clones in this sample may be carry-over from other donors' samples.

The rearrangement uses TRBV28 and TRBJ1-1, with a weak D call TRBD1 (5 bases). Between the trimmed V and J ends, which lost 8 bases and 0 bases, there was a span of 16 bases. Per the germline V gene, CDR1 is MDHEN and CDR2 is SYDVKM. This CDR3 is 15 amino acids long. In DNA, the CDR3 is TGTGCCAGCTCAAACGGGGGTCTGATGAACACTGAAGCTTTCTTT. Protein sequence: CASSNGGLMNTEAFF.

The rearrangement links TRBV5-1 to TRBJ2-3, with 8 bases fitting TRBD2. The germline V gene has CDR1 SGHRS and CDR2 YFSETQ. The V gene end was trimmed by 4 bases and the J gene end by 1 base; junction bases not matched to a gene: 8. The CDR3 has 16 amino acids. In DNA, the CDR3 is TGCGCCAGCAGCCCAAGCGGGAGTAGCGGCACAGATACGCAGTATTTT. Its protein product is CASSPSGSSGTDTQYF.

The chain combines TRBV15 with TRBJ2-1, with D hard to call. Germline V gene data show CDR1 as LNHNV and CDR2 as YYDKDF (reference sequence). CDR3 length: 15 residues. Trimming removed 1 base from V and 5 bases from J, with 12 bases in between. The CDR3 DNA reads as TGTGCCACCAGCAGAGGCTACGCGCCAGACAATGAGCAGTTCTTC. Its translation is CATSRGYAPDNEQFF.

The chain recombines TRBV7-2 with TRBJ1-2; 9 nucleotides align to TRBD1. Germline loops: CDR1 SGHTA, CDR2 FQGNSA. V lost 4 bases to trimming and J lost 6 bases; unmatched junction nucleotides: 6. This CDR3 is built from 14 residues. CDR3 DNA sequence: TGTGCCAGCAGCTCTGGATGGACAGGGGATGGCTACACCTTC. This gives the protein CASSSGWTGDGYTF.

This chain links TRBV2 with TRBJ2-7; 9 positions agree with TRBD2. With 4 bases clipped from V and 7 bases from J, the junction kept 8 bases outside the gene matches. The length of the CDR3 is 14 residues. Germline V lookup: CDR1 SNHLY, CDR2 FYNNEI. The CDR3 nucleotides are TGTGCCAGCAGTGGGGGCGGGAGGGTCCTTGAGCAGTACTTC. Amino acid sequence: CASSGGGRVLEQYF.

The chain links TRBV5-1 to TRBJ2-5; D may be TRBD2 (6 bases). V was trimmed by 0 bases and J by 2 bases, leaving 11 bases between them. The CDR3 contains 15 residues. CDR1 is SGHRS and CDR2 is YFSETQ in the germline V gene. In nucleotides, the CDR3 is TGCGCCAGCAGCTTGGCGGGGGTCCGACAAGAGACCCAGTACTTC. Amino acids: CASSLAGVRQETQYF.

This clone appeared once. CDR3 region: CAWPWPSNTGELFF. The DNA of the CDR3 is TGTGCCTGGCCGTGGCCCTCGAACACCGGGGAGCTGTTTTTT. The V and J genes are TRBV30 and TRBJ2-2, with D uncertain. In germline, CDR1 is GTSNPN, CDR2 SVGIG (reference sequence). The CDR3 spans 14 residues. Trimming removed 5 bases at V and 0 bases at J, with 10 bases between.

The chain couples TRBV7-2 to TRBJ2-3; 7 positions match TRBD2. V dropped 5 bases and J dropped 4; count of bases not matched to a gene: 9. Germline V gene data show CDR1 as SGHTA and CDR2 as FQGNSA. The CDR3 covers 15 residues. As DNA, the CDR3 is TGTGCCAGCAGCCCCGACCTGACTAGCTCAGATACGCAGTATTTT. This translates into CASSPDLTSSDTQYF. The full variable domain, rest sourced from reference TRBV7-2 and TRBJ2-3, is GAGVSQSPSNKVTEKGKDVELRCDPISGHTALYWYRQSLGQGLEFLIYFQGNSAPDKSGLPSDRFSAERTGGSVSTLTIQRTQQEDSAVYLCASSPDLTSSDTQYFGPGTRLTVL.

CDR3 region: CAWSEPPLYGGELFF. Written as DNA, the CDR3 is TGTGCCTGGAGTGAGCCCCCCCTTTATGGCGGGGAGCTGTTTTTT. The chain combines TRBV30 with TRBJ2-2; D gene ambiguous. Germline CDR1 and CDR2: GTSNPN and SVGIG (reference sequence). CDR3 length equals 15 residues. V lost 1 base, J lost 7 bases, and 16 bases lay in between.

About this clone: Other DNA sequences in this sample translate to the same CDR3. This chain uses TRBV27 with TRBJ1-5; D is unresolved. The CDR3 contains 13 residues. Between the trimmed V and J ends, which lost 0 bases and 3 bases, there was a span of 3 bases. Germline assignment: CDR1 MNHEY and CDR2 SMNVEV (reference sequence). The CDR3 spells CASSLSYNQPQHF. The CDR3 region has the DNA TGTGCCAGCAGTTTATCCTACAATCAGCCCCAGCATTTT.

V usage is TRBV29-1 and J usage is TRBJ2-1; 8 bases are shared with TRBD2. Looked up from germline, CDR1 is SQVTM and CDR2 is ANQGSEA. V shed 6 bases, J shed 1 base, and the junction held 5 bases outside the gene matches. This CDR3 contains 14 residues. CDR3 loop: CSVASGRSYNEQFF. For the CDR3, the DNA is TGCAGCGTCGCAAGCGGGAGATCCTACAATGAGCAGTTCTTC.

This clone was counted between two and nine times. CDR3 DNA: TGTGCCAGCAGCTTAGAGTCCAGCGGGGAGCTGTTTTTT. Translated: CASSLESSGELFF. The chain carries TRBV7-2 and TRBJ2-2; D gene ambiguous. V was cut by 1 base and J by 7 bases, with 7 bases left in between. Germline values: CDR1 SGHTA, CDR2 FQGNSA. CDR3 length equals 13 residues. Full variable domain (missing parts from reference TRBV7-2 and TRBJ2-2): GAGVSQSPSNKVTEKGKDVELRCDPISGHTALYWYRQSLGQGLEFLIYFQGNSAPDKSGLPSDRFSAERTGGSVSTLTIQRTQQEDSAVYLCASSLESSGELFFGEGSRLTVL.

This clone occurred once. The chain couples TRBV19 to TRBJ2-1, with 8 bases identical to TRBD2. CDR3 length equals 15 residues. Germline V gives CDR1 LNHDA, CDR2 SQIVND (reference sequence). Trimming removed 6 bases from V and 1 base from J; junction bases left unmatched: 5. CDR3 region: CASRRTSFSYNEQFF. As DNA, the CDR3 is TGTGCCAGTAGAAGGACTAGCTTTTCCTACAATGAGCAGTTCTTC.

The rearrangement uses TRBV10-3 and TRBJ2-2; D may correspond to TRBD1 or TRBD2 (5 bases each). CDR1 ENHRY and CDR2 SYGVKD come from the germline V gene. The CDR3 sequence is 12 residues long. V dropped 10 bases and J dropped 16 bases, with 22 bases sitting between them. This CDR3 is CATIPGTGFRFF. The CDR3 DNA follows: TGTGCCACCATCCCCGGGACGGGGTTCAGGTTTTTT.

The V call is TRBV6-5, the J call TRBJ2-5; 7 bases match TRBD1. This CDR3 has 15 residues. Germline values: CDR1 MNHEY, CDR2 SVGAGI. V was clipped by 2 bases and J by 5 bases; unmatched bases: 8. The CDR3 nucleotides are TGTGCCAGCAGTTACGAGGGGGCTATATTGGAGACCCAGTACTTC. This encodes CASSYEGAILETQYF.

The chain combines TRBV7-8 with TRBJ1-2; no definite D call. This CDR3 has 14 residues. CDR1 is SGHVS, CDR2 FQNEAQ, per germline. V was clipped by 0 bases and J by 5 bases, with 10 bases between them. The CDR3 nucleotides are TGTGCCAGCAGCTTAGCGGCCAGGTTGTATGGCTACACCTTC. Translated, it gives CASSLAARLYGYTF.

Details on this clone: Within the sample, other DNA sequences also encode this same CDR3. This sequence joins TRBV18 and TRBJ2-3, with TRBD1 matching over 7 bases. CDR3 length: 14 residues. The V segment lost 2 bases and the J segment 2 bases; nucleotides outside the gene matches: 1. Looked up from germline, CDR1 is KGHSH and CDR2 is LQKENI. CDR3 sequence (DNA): TGTGCCAGCTCACCAGACAGGGCCACAGATACGCAGTATTTT. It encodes CASSPDRATDTQYF.